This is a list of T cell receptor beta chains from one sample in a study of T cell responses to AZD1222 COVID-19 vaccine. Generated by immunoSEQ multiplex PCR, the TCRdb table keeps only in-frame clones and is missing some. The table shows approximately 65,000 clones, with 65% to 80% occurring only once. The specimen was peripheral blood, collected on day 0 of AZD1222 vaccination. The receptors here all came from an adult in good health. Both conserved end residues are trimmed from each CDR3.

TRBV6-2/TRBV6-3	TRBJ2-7	ASSSSVGHRSYEQY
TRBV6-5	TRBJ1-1	ASSLGQGYRSRAF
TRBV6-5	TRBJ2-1	ASSPPPFLINEQF
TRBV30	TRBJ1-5	AWSGTGGFWAQH
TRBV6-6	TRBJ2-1	ASSRGQSDEQF
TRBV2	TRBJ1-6	ASSESISPLH
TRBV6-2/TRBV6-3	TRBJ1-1	ASSYSVENTEAF
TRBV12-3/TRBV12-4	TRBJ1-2	ASSLYGIYT
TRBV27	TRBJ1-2	ASSLSAGVYGYT
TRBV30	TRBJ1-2	AWSSYRLAYGGYGYT
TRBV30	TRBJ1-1	AWSVMDGGAGTEAF
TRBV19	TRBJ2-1	ASSFSGKDLNEQF
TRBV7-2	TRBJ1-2	ASSLVGKHGLLYGYT
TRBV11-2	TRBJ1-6	ASSIRQGRTPLH
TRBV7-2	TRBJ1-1	ASSFGRNTEAF
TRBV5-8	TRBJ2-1	ASSQGQGNDEQF
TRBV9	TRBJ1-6	ASSVVGQTPLH
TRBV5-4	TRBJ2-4	ASSKDSYLAKNIQY
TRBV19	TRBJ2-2	ASSATEGAFTGELF
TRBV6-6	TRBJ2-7	ASNILGGTSYEQY
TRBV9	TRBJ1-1	ASSVVRLGTEAF
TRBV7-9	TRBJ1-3	ASSLSSVAGASGNTIY
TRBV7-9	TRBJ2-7	ASSLGTGGQQY
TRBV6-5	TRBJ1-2	ASLEAWGYGYT
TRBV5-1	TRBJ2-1	ASSFFSGGANEQF
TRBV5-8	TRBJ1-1	ASSNGRAEAF
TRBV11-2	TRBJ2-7	ASSRTYRRSYEQY
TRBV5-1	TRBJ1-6	ASSTTGGDPVSEPLH
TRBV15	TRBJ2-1	ATSSPGTSSYNEQF
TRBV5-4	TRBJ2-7	ASSRSGAYEQY
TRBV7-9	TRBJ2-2	ASSLSVGNTGELF